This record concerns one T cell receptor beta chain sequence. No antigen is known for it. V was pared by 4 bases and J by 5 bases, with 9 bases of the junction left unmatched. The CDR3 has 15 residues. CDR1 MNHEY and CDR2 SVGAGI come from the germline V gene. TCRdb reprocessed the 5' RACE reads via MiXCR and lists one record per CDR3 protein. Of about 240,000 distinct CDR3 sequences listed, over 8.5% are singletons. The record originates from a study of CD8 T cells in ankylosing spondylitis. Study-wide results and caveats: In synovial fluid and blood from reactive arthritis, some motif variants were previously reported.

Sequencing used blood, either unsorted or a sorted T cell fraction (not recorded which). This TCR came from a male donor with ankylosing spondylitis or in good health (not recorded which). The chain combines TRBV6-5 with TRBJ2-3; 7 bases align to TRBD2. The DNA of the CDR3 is TGTGCCAGCAGTTCTTTGGGACTAAACGGAGATACGCAGTATTTT. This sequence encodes CASSSLGLNGDTQYF.